The entry below describes one TCR beta chain. This specimen belongs to a study of blood T cell repertoires in COVID-19. V lost 2 bases and J lost 4, with 9 bases in between. The germline gives CDR1 SGDLS, CDR2 YYNGEE. CDR3 length: 14 residues. Those enrolled in Seattle joined during active infection and were followed longitudinally afterward. This table comes from immunoSEQ multiplex PCR, and its TCRdb copy is limited to in-frame clones, with some not included. The data show 150,000 to 200,000 clones, about 92% seen once. The specimen sequenced was peripheral blood. The chain carries TRBV9 and TRBJ2-2; possibly TRBD1 for D (5 bases). The receptor's source is a woman aged 60 to 75 with COVID-19, enrolled during active disease. CDR3 sequence reads: CASSVQGSTGELFF. CDR3 nucleotide sequence: TGTGCCAGCAGCGTTCAGGGATCCACCGGGGAGCTGTTTTTT.